These 5 T cell receptor beta chains were all obtained from the same sample, sequenced in a study of blood T cell repertoires in COVID-19. The data were produced by immunoSEQ multiplex PCR, yet TCRdb's version contains in-frame clones alone and is incomplete. The repertoire consists of about 150,000 clones, with approximately 83% occurring once and the leading ten covering 25% to 30%. Sequenced material: peripheral blood. The receptors were gathered from a woman in her sixties or seventies with acute or convalescent COVID-19.

The rearrangement uses TRBV9 and TRBJ1-5; weak D call: TRBD1 (5 bases). CDR3 size: 14 residues. Trimming pared 0 bases from V and 7 bases from J, leaving 11 bases between. Per germline, CDR1 SGDLS and CDR2 YYNGEE. The CDR3 DNA reads TGTGCCAGCAGCGTAGGGGAGGGGACCCAGCCCCAGCATTTT. It is translated as CASSVGEGTQPQHF.

The chain employs TRBV5-1 and TRBJ1-1; D is perhaps TRBD1 (6 bases). V was clipped by 2 bases and J by 4 bases, with 9 bases between them. Germline CDR1 and CDR2: SGHRS and YFSETQ. The CDR3 loop spans 13 amino acids. The CDR3 reads CASSFRGGTEAFF. The CDR3 DNA reads as TGCGCCAGCAGCTTCAGGGGCGGCACTGAAGCTTTCTTT.

V is TRBV19 and J is TRBJ1-4; tentative D call: TRBD1 (6 bases). The V end lost 5 bases, the J end lost 10 bases, and 14 bases lay between the germline ends. The germline V gene has CDR1 LNHDA and CDR2 SQIVND (reference sequence). The CDR3 is 13 amino acids. The CDR3 nucleotides are TGTGCCAGTAGTGTCCAGGGGAGAGGAAAACTGTTTTTT. It yields the protein CASSVQGRGKLFF. Looking up the rest from reference TRBV19 and TRBJ1-4 gives the full variable domain: DGGITQSPKYLFRKEGQNVTLSCEQNLNHDAMYWYRQDPGQGLRLIYYSQIVNDFQKGDIAEGYSVSREKKESFPLTVTSAQKNPTAFYLCASSVQGRGKLFFGSGTQLSVL.

The chain joins TRBV7-2 to TRBJ2-3; tentatively, D is TRBD1 (5 bases). The germline V and J ends were trimmed by 3 bases and 2 bases, with 15 bases remaining between them. Germline CDR1 SGHTA, CDR2 FQGNSA. CDR3 length equals 16 residues. The CDR3 bases are TGTGCCAGCAGCTTCAGACAGCCCACCTTCACAGATACGCAGTATTTT. Its protein product is CASSFRQPTFTDTQYF.

This clone came up a few times. This sequence joins TRBV7-9 and TRBJ2-7, with D unresolved. The germline V gene encodes CDR1 SEHNR and CDR2 FQNEAQ (reference sequence). There are 15 residues in the CDR3. Trimming pared 2 bases from V and 3 bases from J, leaving 14 bases between. CDR3 sequence: CASSLLRNRHYEQYV. The CDR3 DNA reads TGTGCCAGCAGCTTACTCAGGAACCGCCACTACGAGCAGTACGTC.